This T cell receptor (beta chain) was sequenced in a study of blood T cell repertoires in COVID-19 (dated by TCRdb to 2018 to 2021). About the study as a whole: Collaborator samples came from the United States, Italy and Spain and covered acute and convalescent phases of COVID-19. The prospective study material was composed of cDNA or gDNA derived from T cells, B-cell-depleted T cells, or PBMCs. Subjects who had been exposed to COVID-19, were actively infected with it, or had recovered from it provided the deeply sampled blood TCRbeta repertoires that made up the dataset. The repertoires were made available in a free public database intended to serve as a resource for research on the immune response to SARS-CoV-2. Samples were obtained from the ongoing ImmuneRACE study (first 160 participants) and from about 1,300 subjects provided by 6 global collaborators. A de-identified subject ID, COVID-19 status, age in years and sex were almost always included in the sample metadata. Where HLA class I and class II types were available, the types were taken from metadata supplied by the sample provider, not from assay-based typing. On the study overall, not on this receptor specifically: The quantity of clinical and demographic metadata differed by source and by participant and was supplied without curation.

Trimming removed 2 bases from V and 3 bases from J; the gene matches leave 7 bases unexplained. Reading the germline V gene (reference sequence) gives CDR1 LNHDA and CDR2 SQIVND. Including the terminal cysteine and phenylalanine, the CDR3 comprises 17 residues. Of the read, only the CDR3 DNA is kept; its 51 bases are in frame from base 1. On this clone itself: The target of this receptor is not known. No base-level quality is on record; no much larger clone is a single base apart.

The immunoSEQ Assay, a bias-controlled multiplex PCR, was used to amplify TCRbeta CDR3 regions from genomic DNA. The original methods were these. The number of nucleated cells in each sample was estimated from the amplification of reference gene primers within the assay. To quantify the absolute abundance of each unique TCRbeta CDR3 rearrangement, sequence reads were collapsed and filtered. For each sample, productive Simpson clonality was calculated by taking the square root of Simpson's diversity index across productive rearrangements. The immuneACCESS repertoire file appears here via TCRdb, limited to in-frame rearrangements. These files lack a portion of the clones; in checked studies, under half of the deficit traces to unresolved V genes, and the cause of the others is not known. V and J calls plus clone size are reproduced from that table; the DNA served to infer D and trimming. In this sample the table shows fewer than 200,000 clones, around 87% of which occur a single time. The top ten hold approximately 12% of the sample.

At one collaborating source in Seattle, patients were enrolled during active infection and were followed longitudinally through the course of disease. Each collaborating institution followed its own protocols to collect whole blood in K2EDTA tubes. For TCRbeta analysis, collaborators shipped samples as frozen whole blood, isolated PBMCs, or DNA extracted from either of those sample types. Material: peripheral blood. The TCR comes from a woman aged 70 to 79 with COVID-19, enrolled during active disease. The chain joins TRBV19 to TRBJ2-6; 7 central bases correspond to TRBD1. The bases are TGTGCCAGTAGTATAAAACACAGGGGTAGTGGGGCCAACGTCCTGACTTTC. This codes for CASSIKHRGSGANVLTF.